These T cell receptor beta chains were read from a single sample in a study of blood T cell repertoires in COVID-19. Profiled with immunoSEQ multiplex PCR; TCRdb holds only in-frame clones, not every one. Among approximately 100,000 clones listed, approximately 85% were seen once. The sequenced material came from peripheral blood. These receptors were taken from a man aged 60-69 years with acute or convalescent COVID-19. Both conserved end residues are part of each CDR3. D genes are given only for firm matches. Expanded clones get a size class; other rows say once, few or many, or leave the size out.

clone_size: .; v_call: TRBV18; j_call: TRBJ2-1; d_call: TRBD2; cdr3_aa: CASSPPVRTSGTPAFYNEQFF; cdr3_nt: TGTGCCAGCTCACCACCGGTGAGGACTAGCGGGACCCCAGCTTTTTACAATGAGCAGTTCTTC
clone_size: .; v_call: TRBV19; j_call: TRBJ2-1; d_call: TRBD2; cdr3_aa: CASSMTSGRRWAEYNEQFF; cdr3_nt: TGTGCCAGTAGTATGACTAGCGGGAGAAGGTGGGCGGAATACAATGAGCAGTTCTTC
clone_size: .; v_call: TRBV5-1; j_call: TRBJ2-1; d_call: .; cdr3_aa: CASSSQGSNEQFF; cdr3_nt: TGCGCCAGCAGCTCCCAGGGGAGCAATGAGCAGTTCTTC
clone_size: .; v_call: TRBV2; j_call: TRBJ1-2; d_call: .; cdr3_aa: CASREGGDFNYGYTF; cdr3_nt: TGTGCCAGCAGAGAAGGGGGAGACTTCAACTATGGCTACACCTTC
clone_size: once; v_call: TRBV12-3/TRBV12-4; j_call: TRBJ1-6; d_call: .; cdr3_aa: CASSRVLNSPLHF; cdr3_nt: TGTGCCAGCAGTCGGGTCCTTAATTCACCCCTCCACTTT
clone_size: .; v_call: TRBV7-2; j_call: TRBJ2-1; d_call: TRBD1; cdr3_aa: CASSTPTGLGLNEQFF; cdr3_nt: TGTGCCAGCAGCACCCCGACAGGGCTCGGGTTGAATGAGCAGTTCTTC
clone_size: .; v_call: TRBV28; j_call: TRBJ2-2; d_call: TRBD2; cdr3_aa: CATSTTSATNTGELFF; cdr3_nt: TGTGCCACCTCGACCACTAGCGCCACGAACACCGGGGAGCTGTTTTTT
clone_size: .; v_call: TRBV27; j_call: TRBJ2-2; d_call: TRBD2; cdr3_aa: CASSFAAGGPGELFF; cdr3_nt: TGTGCCAGCAGTTTTGCCGCGGGGGGTCCCGGGGAGCTGTTTTTT
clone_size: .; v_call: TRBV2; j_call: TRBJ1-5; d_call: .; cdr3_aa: CASSETSYRQPQHF; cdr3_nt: TGTGCCAGCAGTGAAACATCTTATCGTCAGCCCCAGCATTTT
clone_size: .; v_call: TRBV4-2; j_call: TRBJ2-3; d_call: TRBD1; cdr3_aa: CASRRQGLSTDTQYF; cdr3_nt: TGTGCCAGCAGACGACAGGGGCTGAGCACAGATACGCAGTATTTT
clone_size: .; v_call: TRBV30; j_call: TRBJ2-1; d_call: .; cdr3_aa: CARSRGRDEQFF; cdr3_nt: TGTGCCCGTAGCAGGGGCAGGGATGAGCAGTTCTTC
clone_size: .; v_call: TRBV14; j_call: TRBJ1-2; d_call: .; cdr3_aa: CASSPQVKLGYTF; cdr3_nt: TGTGCCAGCAGCCCACAGGTTAAACTTGGCTACACCTTC
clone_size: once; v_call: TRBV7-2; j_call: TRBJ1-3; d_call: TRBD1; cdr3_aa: CASSDTGAGNTIYF; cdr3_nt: TGTGCCAGCAGCGATACAGGGGCCGGAAACACCATATATTTT
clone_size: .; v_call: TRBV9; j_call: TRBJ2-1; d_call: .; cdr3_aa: CASSPPGLNNEQFF; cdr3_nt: TGTGCCAGCAGCCCACCGGGACTGAACAATGAGCAGTTCTTC
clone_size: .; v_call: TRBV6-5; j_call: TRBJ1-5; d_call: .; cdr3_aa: CASRHDRHSNQPQHF; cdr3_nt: TGTGCCAGCAGACACGACAGACATAGCAATCAGCCCCAGCATTTT
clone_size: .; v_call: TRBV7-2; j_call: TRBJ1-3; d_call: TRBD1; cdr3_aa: CASSLVGQMNGNTIYF; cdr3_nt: TGTGCCAGCAGCTTAGTGGGACAGATGAATGGAAACACCATATATTTT